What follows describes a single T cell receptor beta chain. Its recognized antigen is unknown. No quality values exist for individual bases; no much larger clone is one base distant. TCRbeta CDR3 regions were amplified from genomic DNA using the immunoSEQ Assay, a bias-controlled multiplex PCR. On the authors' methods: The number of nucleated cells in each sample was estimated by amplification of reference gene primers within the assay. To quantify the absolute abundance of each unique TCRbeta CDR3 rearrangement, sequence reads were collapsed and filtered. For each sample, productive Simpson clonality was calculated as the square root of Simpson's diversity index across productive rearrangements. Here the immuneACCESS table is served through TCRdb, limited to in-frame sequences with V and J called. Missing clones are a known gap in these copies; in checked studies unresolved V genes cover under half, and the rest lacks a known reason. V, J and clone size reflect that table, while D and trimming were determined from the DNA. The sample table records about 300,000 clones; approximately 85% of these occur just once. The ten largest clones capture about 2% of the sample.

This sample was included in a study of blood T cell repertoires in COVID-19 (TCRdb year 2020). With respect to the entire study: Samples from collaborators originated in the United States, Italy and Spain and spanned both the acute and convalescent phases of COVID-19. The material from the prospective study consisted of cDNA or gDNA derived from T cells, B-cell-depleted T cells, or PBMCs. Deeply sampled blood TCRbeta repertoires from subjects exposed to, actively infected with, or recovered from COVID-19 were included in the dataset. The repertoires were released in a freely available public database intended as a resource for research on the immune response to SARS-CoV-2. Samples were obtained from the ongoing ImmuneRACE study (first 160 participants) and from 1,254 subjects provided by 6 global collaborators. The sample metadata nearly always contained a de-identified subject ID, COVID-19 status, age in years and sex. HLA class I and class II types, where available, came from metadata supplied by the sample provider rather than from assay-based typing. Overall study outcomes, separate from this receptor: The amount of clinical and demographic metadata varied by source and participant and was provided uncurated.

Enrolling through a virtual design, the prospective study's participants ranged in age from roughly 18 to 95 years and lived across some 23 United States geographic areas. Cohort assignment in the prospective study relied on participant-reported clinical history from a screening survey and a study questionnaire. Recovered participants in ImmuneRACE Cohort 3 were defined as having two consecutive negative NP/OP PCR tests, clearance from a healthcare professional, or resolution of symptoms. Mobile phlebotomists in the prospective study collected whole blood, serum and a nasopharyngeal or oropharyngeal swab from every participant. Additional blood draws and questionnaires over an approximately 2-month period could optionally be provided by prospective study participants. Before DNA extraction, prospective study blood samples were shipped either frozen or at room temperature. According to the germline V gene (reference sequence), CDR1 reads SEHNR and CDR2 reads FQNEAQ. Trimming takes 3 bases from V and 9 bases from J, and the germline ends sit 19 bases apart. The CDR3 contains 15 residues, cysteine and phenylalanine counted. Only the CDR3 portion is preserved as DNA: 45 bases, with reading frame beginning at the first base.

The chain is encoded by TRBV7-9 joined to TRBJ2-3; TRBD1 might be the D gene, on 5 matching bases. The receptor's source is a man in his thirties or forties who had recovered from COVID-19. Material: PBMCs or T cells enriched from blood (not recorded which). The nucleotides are TGTGCCAGCAGCTTCCCCGTCCAGGGAACGGGCACGCAGTATTTT. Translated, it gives CASSFPVQGTGTQYF.